This passage covers 13 T cell receptor beta chains from one sample sequenced in a study of blood T cell repertoires in COVID-19 (TCRdb year 2020). Library preparation employed the immunoSEQ multiplex PCR assay. The clones in this table, taken by TCRdb from immuneACCESS, are in-frame only. Not every clone is retained; where verified, under half of the shortfall comes from an unresolved V gene, and the cause of the rest is unknown. The sample table records around 60,000 clones; about 83% of these occur just once. 9.5% to 13% of the sample belongs to the ten largest clones. The sequenced sample was peripheral blood. The receptors were sampled from a man aged 50 or older with COVID-19, enrolled during active disease.

The V and J genes are TRBV19 and TRBJ1-5; no definite D call. CDR3 size: 15 residues. The ends were cut back, 1 base at V and 6 bases at J, with 13 bases in the middle. CDR1 and CDR2 (germline): LNHDA, SQIVND (reference sequence). Written as DNA, the CDR3 is TGTGCCAGTAGTATAGCCCTGCACGGTGGTCAGCCCCAGCATTTT. It encodes CASSIALHGGQPQHF.

This sequence joins TRBV27 and TRBJ2-7, with 8 bases fitting TRBD1. In germline, CDR1 is MNHEY, CDR2 SMNVEV (reference sequence). The CDR3 is 14 amino acids. V trimming: 3 bases; J trimming: 6 bases; junction bases outside the gene matches: 7. CDR3 residues: CASSFLDRGGEQYF. The CDR3 region has the DNA TGTGCCAGCAGTTTTCTTGACAGGGGTGGCGAGCAGTACTTC.

The chain employs TRBV28 and TRBJ1-4; 8 bases agree with TRBD1. There are 13 residues in the CDR3. V trimming: 8 bases; J trimming: 5 bases; junction bases outside the gene matches: 4. Germline V gene sequence: CDR1 MDHEN, CDR2 SYDVKM. The CDR3 DNA reads as TGTGCCAGCGGGCGACAGGGGAATGAAAAACTGTTTTTT. It specifies CASGRQGNEKLFF. Filled out from reference TRBV28 and TRBJ1-4, the complete variable domain reads DVKVTQSSRYLVKRTGEKVFLECVQDMDHENMFWYRQDPGLGLRLIYFSYDVKMKEKGDIPEGYSVSREKKERFSLILESASTNQTSMYLCASGRQGNEKLFFGSGTQLSVL.

V and J are TRBV5-1 and TRBJ1-2; 11 bases align to TRBD1. Trimming removed 5 bases from V and 7 bases from J; junction bases left unmatched: 7. Germline values: CDR1 SGHRS, CDR2 YFSETQ. There are 14 residues in the CDR3. CDR3: CASRPWTGGIGYTF. The CDR3 DNA reads as TGCGCCAGCAGACCATGGACAGGGGGCATTGGCTACACCTTC.

The chain joins TRBV19 to TRBJ1-5, with 11 bases lining up with TRBD1. CDR1 and CDR2 from the germline V gene are LNHDA and SQIVND (reference sequence). V shed 6 bases, J shed 6 bases, and the junction held 10 bases outside the gene matches. The CDR3 totals 16 residues. CDR3 DNA sequence: TGTGCCAGTAGACATAACAGGGACAGGGGGGGTCAGCCCCAGCATTTT. Its translation is CASRHNRDRGGQPQHF.

The chain is built from TRBV7-8 and TRBJ1-5; 8 positions agree with TRBD1. The V gene end was trimmed by 5 bases and the J gene end by 4 bases; junction bases not matched to a gene: 7. In germline, CDR1 is SGHVS, CDR2 FQNEAQ. The CDR3 covers 15 residues. The CDR3 DNA reads as TGTGCCAGCAGCGGAAGAGGACAGGGTAATCAGCCCCAGCATTTT. This sequence encodes CASSGRGQGNQPQHF.

This chain joins TRBV5-1 and TRBJ1-1; D is possibly TRBD1 (5 bases). Germline V gene data show CDR1 as SGHRS and CDR2 as YFSETQ. The CDR3 length is 15 residues. Trimming stripped 2 bases from V and 3 bases from J, with 14 bases between. The CDR3, as DNA: TGCGCCAGCAGCTTTTCAGGGAAAGGGGACACTGAAGCTTTCTTT. Translated: CASSFSGKGDTEAFF.

This clone appeared a few times. This sequence joins TRBV3-1 (or the pseudogene TRBV3-2) and TRBJ2-1; TRBD2 aligns across 14 bases. Losses at the gene ends were 4 bases for V and 8 bases for J; bases not matched to a gene: 4. This CDR3 is 15 amino acids long. Germline assignment: CDR1 LGHDT and CDR2 YNNKEL (reference sequence). The CDR3 DNA reads as TGTGCCAGCAGCCGGGGACTAGCGGGAGATCATGAGCAGTTCTTC. Translation gives CASSRGLAGDHEQFF.

This chain uses TRBV7-9 with TRBJ1-4; weak D call: TRBD1 (6 bases). The germline gives CDR1 SEHNR, CDR2 FQNEAQ (reference sequence). V lost 1 base to trimming and J lost 5 bases, with 11 bases between them. The CDR3 consists of 15 residues. The DNA of the CDR3 is TGTGCCAGCAGCTTAGGCACCAGGGGAAATGAAAAACTGTTTTTT. It yields the protein CASSLGTRGNEKLFF.

In the case of this clone: This same CDR3 is encoded by further DNA sequences in the sample. The J gene is TRBJ2-1, the V gene TRBV11-2; D is perhaps TRBD2 (6 bases). V lost 1 base and J lost 2, with 9 bases in between. CDR1 SGHAT and CDR2 FQNNGV come from the germline V gene. The CDR3 spans 15 residues. The CDR3 region is CASSLAGGTYNEQFF. The CDR3 coding sequence is TGTGCCAGCAGCTTAGCGGGCGGGACCTACAATGAGCAGTTCTTC.

The chain carries TRBV30 and TRBJ2-3; unclear D gene. CDR3 length: 15 amino acids. Trimming took 1 base from V and 0 from J, leaving 11 bases between them. Germline lookup yields CDR1 GTSNPN and CDR2 SVGIG (reference sequence). The CDR3 DNA is TGTGCCTGGAGTGCCCTGAGAAGAAGCACAGATACGCAGTATTTT. It translates to CAWSALRRSTDTQYF.

V gene TRBV12-5 combines with J gene TRBJ1-1; 7 bases map to TRBD1. The V segment lost 0 bases and the J segment 4 bases; nucleotides outside the gene matches: 8. Germline V gives CDR1 LGHNT, CDR2 FRNRAP. CDR3 length equals 16 residues. The CDR3 is CASGLVQGGASTEAFF. CDR3 nucleotides: TGTGCTAGTGGTTTGGTACAAGGGGGCGCGAGCACTGAAGCTTTCTTT.

The chain links TRBV7-2 to TRBJ2-7; weak D call: TRBD1 (6 bases). Germline CDR1 SGHTA, CDR2 FQGNSA. The CDR3 loop spans 13 amino acids. Trimming cost V 4 bases and J 6 bases, with 13 bases left between them. The CDR3: CASSYWDTGEQYF. The DNA for the CDR3 is TGTGCCAGCAGCTACTGGGACACGGGCGAGCAGTACTTC. Full variable domain (remainder filled in from reference TRBV7-2 and TRBJ2-7): GAGVSQSPSNKVTEKGKDVELRCDPISGHTALYWYRQSLGQGLEFLIYFQGNSAPDKSGLPSDRFSAERTGGSVSTLTIQRTQQEDSAVYLCASSYWDTGEQYFGPGTRLTVT.